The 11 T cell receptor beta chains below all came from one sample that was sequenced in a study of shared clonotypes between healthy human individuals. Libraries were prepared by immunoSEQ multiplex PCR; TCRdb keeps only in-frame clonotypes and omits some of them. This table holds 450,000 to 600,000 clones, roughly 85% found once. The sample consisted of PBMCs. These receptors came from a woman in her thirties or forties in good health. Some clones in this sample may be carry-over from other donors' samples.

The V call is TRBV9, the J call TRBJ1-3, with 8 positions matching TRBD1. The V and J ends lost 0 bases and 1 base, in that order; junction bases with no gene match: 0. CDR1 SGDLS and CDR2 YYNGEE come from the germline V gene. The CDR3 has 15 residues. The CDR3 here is CASSVGQGSGNTIYF. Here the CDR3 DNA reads TGTGCCAGCAGCGTAGGACAGGGGTCTGGAAACACCATATATTTT.

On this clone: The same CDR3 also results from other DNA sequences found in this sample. The CDR3 spells CASSLAGGRETQYF. The DNA for the CDR3 is TGTGCCAGCAGCTTAGCGGGCGGGAGGGAGACCCAGTACTTC. The chain combines TRBV7-2 with TRBJ2-5; 8 bases map to TRBD2. Trimming took 0 bases from V and 5 from J; bases not matched to a gene: 2. CDR1 and CDR2 (germline): SGHTA, FQGNSA. CDR3 length: 14 amino acids.

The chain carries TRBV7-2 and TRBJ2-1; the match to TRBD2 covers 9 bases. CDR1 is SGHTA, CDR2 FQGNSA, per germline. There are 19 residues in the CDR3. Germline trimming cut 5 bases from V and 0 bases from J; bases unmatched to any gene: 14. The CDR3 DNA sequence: TGTGCCAGCAGCCCACGTCCTAGAATTAGCGGGAGCTCCTACAATGAGCAGTTCTTC. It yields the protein CASSPRPRISGSSYNEQFF. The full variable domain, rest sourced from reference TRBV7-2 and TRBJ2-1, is GAGVSQSPSNKVTEKGKDVELRCDPISGHTALYWYRQSLGQGLEFLIYFQGNSAPDKSGLPSDRFSAERTGGSVSTLTIQRTQQEDSAVYLCASSPRPRISGSSYNEQFFGPGTRLTVL.

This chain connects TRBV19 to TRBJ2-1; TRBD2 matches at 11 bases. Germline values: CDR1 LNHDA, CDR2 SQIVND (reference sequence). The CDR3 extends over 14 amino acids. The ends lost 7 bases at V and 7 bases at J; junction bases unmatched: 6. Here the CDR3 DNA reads TGTGCCAGTAACTCACTAGCGGGAGTAAATGAGCAGTTCTTC. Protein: CASNSLAGVNEQFF.

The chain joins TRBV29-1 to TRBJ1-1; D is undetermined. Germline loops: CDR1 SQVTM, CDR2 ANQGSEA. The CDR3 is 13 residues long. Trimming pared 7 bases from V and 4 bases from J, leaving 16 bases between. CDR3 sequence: CSGSRTRSTEAFF. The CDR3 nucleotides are TGCAGCGGGTCGAGGACCCGGAGCACTGAAGCTTTCTTT.

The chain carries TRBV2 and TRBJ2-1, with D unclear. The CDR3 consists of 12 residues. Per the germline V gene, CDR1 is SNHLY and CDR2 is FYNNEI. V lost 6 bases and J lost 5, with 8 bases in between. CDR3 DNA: TGTGCCAGCAGCGGACGGGACAATGAGCAGTTCTTC. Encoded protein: CASSGRDNEQFF.

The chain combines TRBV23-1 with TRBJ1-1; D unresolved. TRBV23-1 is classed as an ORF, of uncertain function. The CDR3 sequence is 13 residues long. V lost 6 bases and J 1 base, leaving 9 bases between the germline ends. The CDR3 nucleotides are TGCGCCAGCAGACAGCTACCGAACACTGAAGCTTTCTTT. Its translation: CASRQLPNTEAFF.

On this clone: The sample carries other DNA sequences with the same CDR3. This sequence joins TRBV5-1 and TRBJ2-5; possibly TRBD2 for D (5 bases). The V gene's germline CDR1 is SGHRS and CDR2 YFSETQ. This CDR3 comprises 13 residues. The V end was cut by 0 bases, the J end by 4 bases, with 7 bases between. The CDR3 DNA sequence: TGCGCCAGCAGCTTGGAAGGAGGAGAGACCCAGTACTTC. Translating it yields CASSLEGGETQYF. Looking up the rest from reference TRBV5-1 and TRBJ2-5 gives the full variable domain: KAGVTQTPRYLIKTRGQQVTLSCSPISGHRSVSWYQQTPGQGLQFLFEYFSETQRNKGNFPGRFSGRQFSNSRSEMNVSTLELGDSALYLCASSLEGGETQYFGPGTRLLVL.

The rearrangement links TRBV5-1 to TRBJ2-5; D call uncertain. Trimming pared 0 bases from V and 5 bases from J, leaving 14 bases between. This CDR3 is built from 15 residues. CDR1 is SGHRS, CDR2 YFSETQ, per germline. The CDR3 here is CASSLDGRLRETQYF. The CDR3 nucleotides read TGCGCCAGCAGCTTGGATGGCCGGTTACGGGAGACCCAGTACTTC.

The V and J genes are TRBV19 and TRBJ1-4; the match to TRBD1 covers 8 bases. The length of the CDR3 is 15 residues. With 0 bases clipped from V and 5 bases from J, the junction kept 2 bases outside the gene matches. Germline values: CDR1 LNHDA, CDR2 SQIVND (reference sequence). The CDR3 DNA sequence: TGTGCCAGTAGTATAGAACGACAGGGGAATGAAAAACTGTTTTTT. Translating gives CASSIERQGNEKLFF.

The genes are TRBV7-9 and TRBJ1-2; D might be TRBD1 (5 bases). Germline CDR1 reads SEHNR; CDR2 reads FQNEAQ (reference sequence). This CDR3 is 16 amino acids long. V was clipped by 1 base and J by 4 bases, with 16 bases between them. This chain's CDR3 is CASSLGGVQAGYGYTF. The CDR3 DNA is TGTGCCAGCAGCTTAGGAGGGGTCCAGGCAGGCTATGGCTACACCTTC.